Listed below are T cell receptor beta chains from one sample, sequenced in a study of response to subunit inactivated influenza vaccine. TCRdb reprocessed the RT-PCR reads via MiXCR and lists one record per CDR3 protein. This table has about 650,000 distinct CDR3 sequences, less than 15% appearing once. Sequences were derived from PBMCs from blood, sampled about 14 days before vaccination. The receptor set was obtained from a man in his fifties or sixties who received an inactivated influenza vaccine. CDR3s include the opening cysteine and the closing phenylalanine or tryptophan. The D gene is left open where the match is weak. Size is omitted from some rows. Given values are once, few, many or a class for expanded clones.

>TRBJ2-3|few|TRBV6-2/TRBV6-3|TRBD1
TGTGCCAGCAGTCCGAACGACAGGGGGCGGAGCACAGATACGCAGTATTTT
CASSPNDRGRSTDTQYF
>TRBJ1-6|NA|TRBV10-3|NA
TGTGCCATCAGTGCCATGGGAGGAACCCTCCACTTT
CAISAMGGTLHF
>TRBJ2-3|few|TRBV5-1|TRBD1
TGCGCCAGCAGCTTGATGGGACAGGGGCGCACAGATACGCAGTATTTT
CASSLMGQGRTDTQYF
>TRBJ2-7|NA|TRBV7-2|NA
TGTGCCAGCAGCTCGGCAGCATCCTACGAGCAGTACTTC
CASSSAASYEQYF
>TRBJ1-5|few|TRBV7-9|TRBD1
TGTGCCAGCAGCCAAGACAGGGGCGACATCAATCAGCCCCAGCATTTT
CASSQDRGDINQPQHF
>TRBJ2-1|NA|TRBV6-5|NA
TGTGCCAGCAGTTACTCGAGTCCCGGGACAAGCCCGGGGTTCTTC
CASSYSSPGTSPGFF
>TRBJ1-2|NA|TRBV6-1|NA
TGTGCCAGCAACGAGGTCCTGGACAGAGACTATGGCTACACCTTC
CASNEVLDRDYGYTF
>TRBJ1-4|NA|TRBV12-3/TRBV12-4|NA
TGTGCCAGCAGTTCCGCTACCGGGACGGCGATTGGTAAACTGTTTTTT
CASSSATGTAIGKLFF
>TRBJ2-7|few|TRBV4-2|TRBD1
TGTGCCAGCAGCCAAGAGGGGACAGGGAGTGGGGACGAGCAGTACTTC
CASSQEGTGSGDEQYF
>TRBJ1-6|NA|TRBV12-3/TRBV12-4|NA
TGTGCCAGCAGTAGGACAGTTGGATCACCCCTCCACTTT
CASSRTVGSPLHF
>TRBJ2-3|NA|TRBV12-3/TRBV12-4|NA
TGTGCCAGCAGCCCTTGGGATACAGATACGCAGTATTTT
CASSPWDTDTQYF
>TRBJ2-4|NA|TRBV6-1|NA
TGTGCCAGCAGGGGGCACGAGGTAGAGGGCAAAAACATTCAGTACTTC
CASRGHEVEGKNIQYF
>TRBJ1-5|many|TRBV20-1|NA
TGCAGTGCTAGGGTAGGGGCAGCCCTAAGGCAGCCCCAGCATTTT
CSARVGAALRQPQHF
>TRBJ1-2|few|TRBV25-1|TRBD1
TGTGCCAGCAGTGATCAACAGGGGGCGAGCTATGGCTACACCTTC
CASSDQQGASYGYTF
>TRBJ2-1|many|TRBV19|TRBD2
TGTGCCAGTAGTAGCGGGAGCTCCTACAATGAGCAGTTCTTC
CASSSGSSYNEQFF
>TRBJ2-1|few|TRBV20-1|NA
TGCAGTGCTAGAGATCAGGGCGGGGGCCTGAGAATTGAGCAGTTCTTC
CSARDQGGGLRIEQFF
>TRBJ2-3|NA|TRBV30|NA
TGTGCCTGGAGTTTGAGGGCCGGCGCAGATACGCAGTATTTT
CAWSLRAGADTQYF
>TRBJ2-1|NA|TRBV10-3|TRBD1
TGTGCCATCAGTTCACGGGACAGATACAATGAGCAGTTCTTC
CAISSRDRYNEQFF
>TRBJ2-1|NA|TRBV24-1|TRBD1
TGTGCCACCAGTGAAACAGGGGCCCACCACTACAATGAGCAGTTCTTC
CATSETGAHHYNEQFF
>TRBJ2-2|NA|TRBV4-3|NA
TGCGCCAGCAGCCAAGAGCACAGACGAGCCACCGGGGAGCTGTTTTTT
CASSQEHRRATGELFF
>TRBJ1-1|NA|TRBV5-1|NA
TGCGCCAGCAGCTTGGCCGGTGTAAAGAACACTGAAGCTTTCTTT
CASSLAGVKNTEAFF
>TRBJ2-5|NA|TRBV7-2|TRBD2
TGTGCCAGCAGCTTACAGGCTAGCGGCCAAGAGACCCAGTACTTC
CASSLQASGQETQYF
>TRBJ2-3|few|TRBV11-2|TRBD1
TGTGCCAGCAGCTCACTACGGACAGGGTCTAGCACAGATACGCAGTATTTT
CASSSLRTGSSTDTQYF
>TRBJ2-5|NA|TRBV4-3|TRBD1
TGCGCCAGCAGCCAAGAGATAGGGGGCGAGACCCAGTACTTC
CASSQEIGGETQYF
>TRBJ2-5|NA|TRBV19|TRBD1
TGTGCCAGCGCAACAGGGGACAGGGGGACGGAGACCCAGTACTTC
CASATGDRGTETQYF
>TRBJ2-7|once|TRBV7-9|NA
TGTGCCAGCAGCTTAGTACAGGGACGGGAGTACGAGCAGTACTTC
CASSLVQGREYEQYF
>TRBJ2-5|many|TRBV3-1|TRBD2
TGTGCCAGCAGCCAAGAAGGCGGACTAGCGGGAGTGGCAGAGACCCAGTACTTC
CASSQEGGLAGVAETQYF
>TRBJ1-1|few|TRBV12-3/TRBV12-4|NA
TGTGCCAGCAGTTCCCGCGACAGGACCACTGAAGCTTTCTTT
CASSSRDRTTEAFF
>TRBJ1-4|few|TRBV4-3|TRBD1
TGCGCCAGCAAACACTCCGGGACAGGGACCAAGGAAAAACTGTTTTTT
CASKHSGTGTKEKLFF
>TRBJ2-3|NA|TRBV20-1|TRBD2
TGCAGTGCTAGAGATTATAGCGGGAATCAAGATACGCAGTATTTT
CSARDYSGNQDTQYF
>TRBJ2-7|few|TRBV20-1|TRBD2
TGCAGTGCTCTTAGCGGGAGGGCCAACTCCGAGCAGTACTTC
CSALSGRANSEQYF
>TRBJ2-7|few|TRBV6-5|NA
TGTGCCAGCAGTTCCCTTCCGGCAGGACTCTCCTACGAGCAGTACTTC
CASSSLPAGLSYEQYF
>TRBJ2-1|NA|TRBV11-2|TRBD2
TGTGCCAGCAGCTCTAATCTAAATAGCGGGAGGACCTCAAAGAGCTCCTACAATGAGCAGTTCTTC
CASSSNLNSGRTSKSSYNEQFF
>TRBJ2-1|NA|TRBV27|TRBD2
TGTGCCAGCAGACGGACTAGCGGGCACAATGAGCAGTTCTTC
CASRRTSGHNEQFF
>TRBJ2-7|NA|TRBV29-1|NA
TGCAGCGTCATCGGACAGACCTACGAGCAGTACTTC
CSVIGQTYEQYF
>TRBJ2-6|few|TRBV4-3|NA
TGCGCCAGCAGCCAACATAACAGGGTTGGGGCCAACGTCCTGACTTTC
CASSQHNRVGANVLTF
>TRBJ2-7|NA|TRBV11-1|NA
TGTGCCAGCAGCATCCAGCCCGGGGCAGTCGGATGGGAGTACGAGCAGTACTTC
CASSIQPGAVGWEYEQYF
>TRBJ2-2|NA|TRBV29-1|TRBD2
TGCAGCGTCGGACTAGCGGGGGGCCCCGGGGAGCTGTTTTTT
CSVGLAGGPGELFF
>TRBJ2-7|few|TRBV20-1|TRBD1
TGCAGTGCAGAGTGGCAGGGGGCCTACGAGCAGTACTTC
CSAEWQGAYEQYF
>TRBJ2-1|few|TRBV24-1|NA
TGTGCCACCAGTGGGAGGATGAACAATGAGCAGTTCTTC
CATSGRMNNEQFF
>TRBJ2-7|NA|TRBV6-2/TRBV6-3|NA
TGTGCCAGCAGTTACGATAGTAGCTCCTACGAGCAGTACTTC
CASSYDSSSYEQYF
>TRBJ1-1|NA|TRBV20-1|NA
TGCAGTGCAGCGGACAGCATGAACACTGAAGCTTTCTTT
CSAADSMNTEAFF
>TRBJ2-7|NA|TRBV9|TRBD2
TGTGCCAGCAGCGTAGGGTCTAGCGGGAGGTTCAACGAGCAGTACTTC
CASSVGSSGRFNEQYF
>TRBJ2-2|few|TRBV2|TRBD2
TGTGCCAGCGAAGGGAGCGGGAGGAACACCGGGGAGCTGTTTTTT
CASEGSGRNTGELFF
>TRBJ2-4|many|TRBV5-1|NA
TGCGCCAGCAGCCGGAGCGGCAGTAAAAACATTCAGTACTTC
CASSRSGSKNIQYF
>TRBJ1-1|NA|TRBV5-4|NA
TGTGCCAGCAGCACGGGAACAGGGTTCAACACTGAAGCTTTCTTT
CASSTGTGFNTEAFF
>TRBJ2-7|NA|TRBV6-2/TRBV6-3|TRBD1
TGTGCCAGTCAGACAGGGCCCCACGAGCAGTACTTC
CASQTGPHEQYF
>TRBJ2-7|NA|TRBV2|TRBD2
TGTGCCAGCAGTGAAAGCGGGGGTGGGGGGGACGAGCAGTACTTC
CASSESGGGGDEQYF
>TRBJ2-1|NA|TRBV10-3|NA
TGTGCCATCAGTGAGTCTTTAGAAGGCAATGAGCAGTTCTTC
CAISESLEGNEQFF
>TRBJ1-2|few|TRBV4-3|NA
TGCGCCAGCAGCCAAGATCGCAGGAACTATGGCTACACCTTC
CASSQDRRNYGYTF
>TRBJ2-1|few|TRBV20-1|NA
TGCAGTGCTTCCTCCGACCGGGAGGAGCAGTTCTTC
CSASSDREEQFF
>TRBJ2-1|few|TRBV30|TRBD2
TGTGCCTGCCGCCCCCGGACTAGCGGGGGTAGTGAGCAGTTCTTC
CACRPRTSGGSEQFF
>TRBJ2-3|few|TRBV20-1|TRBD2
TGCAGTGCTAGGCCCCCACTAGCGGGAGCCGGCACAGATACGCAGTATTTT
CSARPPLAGAGTDTQYF